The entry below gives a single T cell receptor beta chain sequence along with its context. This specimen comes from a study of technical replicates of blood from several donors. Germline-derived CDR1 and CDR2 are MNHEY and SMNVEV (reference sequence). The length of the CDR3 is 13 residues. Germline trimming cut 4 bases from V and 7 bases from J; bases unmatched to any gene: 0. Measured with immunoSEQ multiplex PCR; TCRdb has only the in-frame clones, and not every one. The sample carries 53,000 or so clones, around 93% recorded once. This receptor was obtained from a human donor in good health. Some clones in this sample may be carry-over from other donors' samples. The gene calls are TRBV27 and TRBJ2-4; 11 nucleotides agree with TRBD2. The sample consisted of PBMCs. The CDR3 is CASSSSGGNIQYF. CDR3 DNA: TGTGCCAGCAGTTCTAGCGGGGGGAACATTCAGTACTTC.